This T cell receptor (beta chain) was identified in a study of T cells in Graves' hyperthyroidism and ophthalmopathy. Researchers took RNA transcripts and amplified the TCR beta CDR3 regions from them. The TCR CDR3 was amplified in a first-round RT-PCR using the HTBI primer set. Each CDR3 protein is one row after TCRdb ran MiXCR on the multiplex PCR reads. The sample has roughly 300,000 distinct CDR3 sequences; around a sixth are singletons. Stable hyperthyroidism: no ophthalmopathy progression over 18 months of follow-up. Those with hyperthyroidism were 18 to 65 years old, newly diagnosed, and ill for under 2 months. Diagnosing involved the use of clinical symptoms, serum thyroxine and TRAb, thyroid ultrasound and orbital computed tomography. The authors obtained PBMCs from over 8 ml of fresh peripheral blood. From germline, CDR1 is SGHNT and CDR2 YENEEA. The length of the CDR3 is 16 residues. V shed 5 bases, J shed 5 bases, and the junction held 10 bases outside the gene matches.

At least ten counts were recorded for this clonotype. The V and J genes are TRBV11-3 and TRBJ1-1, with TRBD1 matching 11 bases. Source material: blood. This receptor was identified in a woman aged 45-65 years with Graves' hyperthyroidism. As DNA, the CDR3 is TGTGCCAGCAGCATGGGGACAGGGGGGCTGGTAACTGAAGCTTTCTTT. Encoded protein: CASSMGTGGLVTEAFF.